This T cell receptor (beta chain) was captured by sequencing in a study of blood T cell repertoires in COVID-19. Data came from immunoSEQ multiplex PCR; TCRdb stores just in-frame clones and leaves some out. The data show around 250,000 clones, roughly nine tenths seen once. The CDR3 length is 18 residues. Trimming removed 1 base from V and 5 bases from J; junction bases left unmatched: 9. Per the germline V gene, CDR1 is SGHAT and CDR2 is FQNNGV. The cohort comprised adults aged roughly 18 to 90 years residing in 20 to 25 US areas. This TCR derives from a human donor in a cohort exposed to, infected with or recovered from COVID-19 (not recorded which). The donor label of this sample is uncertain. This chain connects TRBV11-2 to TRBJ2-1; 12 bases are a match to TRBD2. The sequencing input was PBMCs or T cells enriched from blood (not recorded which). The CDR3 nucleotides read TGTGCCAGCAGCTTAGGGCTAGCGGGGGGGTTGTCTGACAATGAGCAGTTCTTC. Translating it yields CASSLGLAGGLSDNEQFF.